This T cell receptor (beta chain) was profiled in a study of cytomegalovirus exposure and HLA in healthy donors. This CDR3 is 14 amino acids long. Looked up from germline, CDR1 is SGHRS and CDR2 is YFSETQ. Trimming cost V 2 bases and J 9 bases; bases outside gene matches: 8. Concerning this clone itself: The antigen is unknown.

Study-wide results and limits: The study reported that TCR beta sequences accurately predicted HLA-A and HLA-B alleles in most subjects. The study listed approximately 160 cytomegalovirus-associated TCR beta chains. In a later analysis, an Asian-associated ancestry cluster reportedly showed fewer N-insertions than the 666-donor mean. Earlier findings revealed that most TCR beta V segments proved productive either about 87% or about 30% of the time.

Researchers ran the PCR with 60 Vbeta and 13 Jbeta primers. The protocol was immunoSEQ multiplex PCR, while the TCRdb copy is restricted to in-frame clones and leaves out a portion. This sample has 150,000 to 200,000 clones, with more than 75% found just once. The material sequenced was PBMCs. The receptor was isolated from a woman between 45 and 60 years old in good health and CMV-seronegative. The V and J genes are TRBV5-1 and TRBJ2-1; 7 nucleotides align to TRBD1. The CDR3 spells CASSLLQGDGEQFF. Written as DNA, the CDR3 is TGCGCCAGCAGCTTACTTCAGGGGGATGGTGAGCAGTTCTTC.